This T cell receptor (beta chain) was captured by sequencing in a study of graft-versus-host responses after intestinal transplantation. Looking at the study overall: Following induction with anti-thymocyte globulin, all recipients were given tacrolimus and steroids for 2 to 4 years. The study, taken as a whole, reports: Early post-transplant HvG declines tracked with peak circulating GvH clone levels.

The CDR3 length is 13 residues. Germline CDR1 and CDR2: SNHLY and FYNNEI. Trimming removed 7 bases from V and 4 bases from J, with 13 bases in between. To note about this clone: The antigen remains unidentified.

Generated by immunoSEQ multiplex PCR, the TCRdb table keeps only in-frame clones and is missing some. The sample lists about 100,000 clones, roughly 87% occurring once. V usage is TRBV2 and J usage is TRBJ2-5; perhaps D is TRBD1 or TRBD2 (5 bases each). The receptor's source is a human donor who was the organ donor for an intestinal transplant. The sample consisted of unstimulated CD4+ T cells sorted from spleen or lymph node cells, taken before transplant. This chain's CDR3 is CASIREGTETQYF. The CDR3 region has the DNA TGTGCCAGCATACGTGAAGGGACAGAGACCCAGTACTTC. Supplemented by reference TRBV2 and TRBJ2-5, the full variable domain reads EPEVTQTPSHQVTQMGQEVILRCVPISNHLYFYWYRQILGQKVEFLVSFYNNEISEKSEIFDDQFSVERPDGSNFTLKIRSTKLEDSAMYFCASIREGTETQYFGPGTRLLVL.